This T cell receptor (beta chain) appears in the sequencing data of a study of control samples from healthy donors and cancer patients. The V end was cut by 0 bases, the J end by 8 bases, with 11 bases between. This CDR3 comprises 13 residues. From germline, CDR1 is SGHRS and CDR2 YFSETQ. Here immunoSEQ multiplex PCR was the method, and the copy in TCRdb shows in-frame clones only, minus some. The sample shows roughly 76,000 clones, roughly 93% of them seen only once. The sequence came from a woman in her thirties or forties with lung cancer. Sequences were obtained from PBMCs. The V gene is TRBV5-1, the J gene TRBJ1-2; no definite D call. In DNA form, the CDR3 reads TGCGCCAGCAGCTTGGTCGGGGATGTCGGCTACACCTTC. Translated, it gives CASSLVGDVGYTF.